This is a list of T cell receptor beta chains from one sample in a study of blood T cell repertoires in COVID-19. The repertoire was sequenced with immunoSEQ multiplex PCR; TCRdb's copy has only in-frame clones and lacks some. The table has roughly 200,000 clones, 87% seen once. Sequencing input: PBMCs or T cells enriched from blood (not recorded which). These receptors came from a man aged 30 to 39 in a cohort exposed to, infected with or recovered from COVID-19 (not recorded which). Each CDR3 is given with its conserved first and last residue. Clone size is given for some rows only: seen once, a few or many times, or a class if the clone is expanded.

clone_size j_call v_call cdr3_aa
. TRBJ1-2 TRBV7-9 CASRYRTGEGGYTF
. TRBJ1-1 TRBV10-2 CASSESSPGNTEAFF
. TRBJ1-1 TRBV11-2 CASSHRGRVEAFF
. TRBJ2-1 TRBV19 CASSILAAYNEQFF
. TRBJ2-7 TRBV6-5 CASRDRGLSEQYF
. TRBJ1-5 TRBV6-5 CASSRRPMEQPQHF
. TRBJ2-1 TRBV7-9 CASSLTGGHNEQFF
. TRBJ1-1 TRBV12-3/TRBV12-4 CASSEGQVEAFF
. TRBJ2-7 TRBV19 CASSTRVTGPVREQYF
. TRBJ2-7 TRBV7-6 CASSLRGLSASYEQYF
few TRBJ2-7 TRBV28 CALSRTGDPYEQYF
. TRBJ2-7 TRBV3-1/TRBV3-2 CASSSRLAGDEQYF
. TRBJ1-4 TRBV3-1/TRBV3-2 CASSQVLTGSNEKLFF
. TRBJ1-1 TRBV12-3/TRBV12-4 CASTLFGRAEAFF
few TRBJ2-1 TRBV28 CASSPLLAGGNNNEQFF
. TRBJ2-1 TRBV19 CASSNNRVGSYNEQFF
. TRBJ1-5 TRBV19 CASSIVGSGGNQPQHF
. TRBJ2-3 TRBV2 CASPTGVPTDTQYF
. TRBJ2-2 TRBV28 CASSFLNTGELFF
many TRBJ1-1 TRBV19 CASQDRNQNTEAFF
. TRBJ1-4 TRBV28 CASSFFPQAKLFF
. TRBJ2-7 TRBV7-2 CASSYPRTGSLEQYF
. TRBJ2-7 TRBV7-9 CASSPILSPREGGSYEQYF
. TRBJ2-3 TRBV10-3 CAISFGASGSTDTQYF
. TRBJ2-7 TRBV25-1 CASSAQLKDSWVFDEQYF
. TRBJ2-7 TRBV11-3 CASSPAGTGIHEQYF
. TRBJ2-1 TRBV14 CASSRTRLTGNEQFF
. TRBJ1-3 TRBV2 CASMGQGKDGNTIYF
. TRBJ2-2 TRBV14 CASSQASGLAGELFF
. TRBJ2-5 TRBV18 CASSPRGLQETQYF
. TRBJ1-1 TRBV7-9 CASSLAVGRNTEAFF